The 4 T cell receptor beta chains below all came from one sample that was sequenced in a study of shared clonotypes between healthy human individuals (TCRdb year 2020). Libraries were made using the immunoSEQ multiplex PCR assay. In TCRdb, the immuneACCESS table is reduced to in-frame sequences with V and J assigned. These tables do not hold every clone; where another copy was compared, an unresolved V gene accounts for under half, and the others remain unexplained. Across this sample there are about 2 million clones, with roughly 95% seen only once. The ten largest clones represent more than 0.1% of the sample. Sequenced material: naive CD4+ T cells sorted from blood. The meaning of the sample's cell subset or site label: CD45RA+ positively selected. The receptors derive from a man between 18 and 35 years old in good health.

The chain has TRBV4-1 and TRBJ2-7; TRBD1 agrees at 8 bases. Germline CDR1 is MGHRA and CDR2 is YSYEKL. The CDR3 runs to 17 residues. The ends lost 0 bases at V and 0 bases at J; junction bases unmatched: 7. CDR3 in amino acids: CASSQESGTGSSYEQYF. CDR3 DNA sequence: TGCGCCAGCAGCCAAGAGTCCGGGACAGGCTCCTCCTACGAGCAGTACTTC.

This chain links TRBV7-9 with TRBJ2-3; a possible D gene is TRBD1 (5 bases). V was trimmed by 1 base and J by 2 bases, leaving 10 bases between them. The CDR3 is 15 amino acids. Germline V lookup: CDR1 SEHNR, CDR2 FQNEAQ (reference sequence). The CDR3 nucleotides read TGTGCCAGCAGCTTAGGCGCAGGGCCCACAGATACGCAGTATTTT. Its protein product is CASSLGAGPTDTQYF.

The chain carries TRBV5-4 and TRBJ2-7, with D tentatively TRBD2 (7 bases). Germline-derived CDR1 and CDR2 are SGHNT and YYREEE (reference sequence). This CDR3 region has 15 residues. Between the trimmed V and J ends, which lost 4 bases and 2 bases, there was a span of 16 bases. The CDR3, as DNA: TGTGCCAGCAGCCAAGGGGGAGGGACCGCCTACGAGCAGTACTTC. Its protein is CASSQGGGTAYEQYF.

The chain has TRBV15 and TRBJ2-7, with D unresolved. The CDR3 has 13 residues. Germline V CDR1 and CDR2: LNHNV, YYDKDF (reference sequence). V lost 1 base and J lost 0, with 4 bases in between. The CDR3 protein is CATSRVISYEQYF. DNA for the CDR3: TGTGCCACCAGCAGAGTAATCTCCTACGAGCAGTACTTC.